The 12 T cell receptor beta chains in this list originate from one sample, sequenced in a study of cytotoxic CD8 clonotypes in ibrutinib-treated CLL. Some clones are missing from TCRdb's copy, which holds only in-frame ones; the method was immunoSEQ multiplex PCR. The sample carries more than 150,000 clones, 72% recorded once. The input for sequencing was PBMCs, taken after 24 months of ibrutinib treatment. These receptors were taken from a human donor with chronic lymphocytic leukemia.

V usage is TRBV7-2 and J usage is TRBJ1-1; 9 bases fit TRBD1. This CDR3 has 16 residues. Germline CDR1 reads SGHTA; CDR2 reads FQGNSA. The ends lost 4 bases at V and 6 bases at J; junction bases unmatched: 12. The CDR3 reads CASSSPPGTGSSEAFF. The CDR3, as DNA: TGTGCCAGCAGCTCGCCCCCCGGGACAGGGTCTTCTGAAGCTTTCTTT.

This chain joins TRBV11-1 and TRBJ2-1; possible D gene TRBD1, 5 bases. Germline V gene data show CDR1 as SGHAT and CDR2 as FQDESV (reference sequence). There are 15 residues in the CDR3. V was cut by 5 bases and J by 4 bases, with 15 bases left in between. CDR3 loop: CASSQGFLLYNEQFF. CDR3 nucleotides: TGTGCCAGCAGCCAGGGATTCCTACTGTACAATGAGCAGTTCTTC.

The table lists this clone with a few counts. V gene TRBV7-9 combines with J gene TRBJ1-2, with D unclear. Looked up from germline, CDR1 is SEHNR and CDR2 is FQNEAQ (reference sequence). V shed 2 bases and J shed 6 bases, with 16 bases lying between them. The CDR3 is 15 amino acids. CDR3 region: CASSLLGLKANGYTF. As DNA, the CDR3 is TGTGCCAGCAGCTTATTGGGTCTCAAGGCAAATGGCTACACCTTC. The full variable domain, in which reference TRBV7-9 and TRBJ1-2 provide the parts outside the CDR3, is DTGVSQNPRHKITKRGQNVTFRCDPISEHNRLYWYRQTLGQGPEFLTYFQNEAQLEKSRLLSDRFSAERPKGSFSTLEIQRTEQGDSAMYLCASSLLGLKANGYTFGSGTRLTVV.

The chain couples TRBV5-6 to TRBJ2-1; D gene uncertain. CDR1 is SGHDT, CDR2 YYEEEE, per germline. The CDR3 loop spans 11 amino acids. The V end lost 2 bases, the J end lost 10 bases, and 7 bases lay between the germline ends. The CDR3, as DNA: TGTGCCAGCAGCTTAAGGAGCGAGCAGTTCTTC. Translated: CASSLRSEQFF.

The chain joins TRBV5-6 to TRBJ2-5; D not resolved. The CDR3 spans 13 residues. The germline V gene has CDR1 SGHDT and CDR2 YYEEEE. Trimming stripped 0 bases from V and 5 bases from J, with 8 bases between. As DNA, the CDR3 is TGTGCCAGCAGCTTGGCCCCCCGGGAGACCCAGTACTTC. Translated, it gives CASSLAPRETQYF.

CDR3 coding DNA: TGTGCCAGCAGCCCCCCCCCAGGGAAGAACACTGAAGCTTTCTTT. Its translation is CASSPPPGKNTEAFF. The chain links TRBV5-6 to TRBJ1-1; D might be TRBD1 (5 bases). Trimming stripped 4 bases from V and 1 base from J, with 14 bases between. The CDR3 extends over 15 amino acids. Per the germline V gene, CDR1 is SGHDT and CDR2 is YYEEEE.

This clone was seen once. A junction boundary mismatches the germline segment, possibly from a read error. The chain links TRBV7-7 to TRBJ2-2; TRBD2 matches 10 bases. The CDR3 extends over 16 amino acids. Germline V CDR1 and CDR2: SSHAT, FNYEAQ (reference sequence). This chain's CDR3 is CASSKGLAVNTGELFF. The CDR3 DNA is TGTGCTAGCAGCAAAGGACTAGCGGTTAACACCGGGGAGCTGTTTTTT.

This clone was found a few times. The genes are TRBV7-9 and TRBJ1-5; D unclear. V was pared by 4 bases and J by 1 base, with 11 bases between. The CDR3 is 15 residues long. Germline V gene data show CDR1 as SEHNR and CDR2 as FQNEAQ (reference sequence). The CDR3 is CASSSTRQSNQPQHF. The DNA of the CDR3 is TGTGCCAGCAGCTCCACCCGCCAGAGCAATCAGCCCCAGCATTTT.

The genes are TRBV9 and TRBJ1-2; D unresolved. Deletions cut 6 bases from V and 8 bases from J, with 8 bases between. Germline lookup yields CDR1 SGDLS and CDR2 YYNGEE. The CDR3 covers 10 residues. In DNA form, the CDR3 reads TGTGCCAGCATGGGGAGAGGCTACACCTTC. Encoded protein: CASMGRGYTF.

This chain links TRBV27 with TRBJ2-1; 12 nucleotides align to TRBD2. J was trimmed by 4 bases and V by 5 bases; bases with no gene match: 12. CDR1 MNHEY and CDR2 SMNVEV come from the germline V gene (reference sequence). This CDR3 region has 18 residues. DNA of the CDR3: TGTGCCAGCAGTGTTGGACTAGCGGGATTTGTTCGGTACAATGAGCAGTTCTTC. Amino acid sequence: CASSVGLAGFVRYNEQFF.

The chain uses TRBV30 and TRBJ2-7; D not resolved. CDR3 length: 14 residues. Germline V CDR1 and CDR2: GTSNPN, SVGIG (reference sequence). The V and J ends lost 0 bases and 2 bases respectively, with 11 bases between them. The chain's CDR3 is CAWSVRRSTYEQYF. CDR3 DNA: TGTGCCTGGAGTGTTCGCCGCAGTACCTACGAGCAGTACTTC.

The chain combines TRBV9 with TRBJ2-1; the match to TRBD1 covers 7 bases. With V trimmed by 2 bases and J by 7 bases, 6 bases remained unmatched. This CDR3 is built from 14 residues. Per the germline V gene, CDR1 is SGDLS and CDR2 is YYNGEE. For the CDR3, the DNA is TGTGCCAGCAGCGTCCGGGACAGTCCTAATGAGCAGTTCTTC. It yields the protein CASSVRDSPNEQFF.